This T cell receptor beta chain derives from a study of response to subunit inactivated influenza vaccine. General study findings and limits: Only a handful of new T cells, the authors suggested, are recruited with each seasonal influenza vaccination.

MiXCR was run by TCRdb on the RT-PCR reads, yielding one entry per CDR3 protein. The sample shows approximately 500,000 distinct CDR3 sequences, 10% to 15% of them seen only once. The CDR3 consists of 17 residues. Trimming shortened V by 0 bases and J by 6 bases, and 20 bases separated the two germline ends. CDR1 is ENHRY and CDR2 is SYGVKD in the germline V gene. This clonotype has ten or more counts. Its antigen is unknown. This rearrangement joins TRBV10-3 to TRBJ1-1; no firm D call. The clonotype originates from a man aged 45 to 65 who received an inactivated influenza vaccine. The source material was PBMCs from blood, sampled 40 to 50 days after vaccination. Written as DNA, the CDR3 is TGTGCCATCAGTGAGTCGATAGGCCTGACTCGGACGGCTGAAGCTTTCTTT. Amino acid sequence: CAISESIGLTRTAEAFF.